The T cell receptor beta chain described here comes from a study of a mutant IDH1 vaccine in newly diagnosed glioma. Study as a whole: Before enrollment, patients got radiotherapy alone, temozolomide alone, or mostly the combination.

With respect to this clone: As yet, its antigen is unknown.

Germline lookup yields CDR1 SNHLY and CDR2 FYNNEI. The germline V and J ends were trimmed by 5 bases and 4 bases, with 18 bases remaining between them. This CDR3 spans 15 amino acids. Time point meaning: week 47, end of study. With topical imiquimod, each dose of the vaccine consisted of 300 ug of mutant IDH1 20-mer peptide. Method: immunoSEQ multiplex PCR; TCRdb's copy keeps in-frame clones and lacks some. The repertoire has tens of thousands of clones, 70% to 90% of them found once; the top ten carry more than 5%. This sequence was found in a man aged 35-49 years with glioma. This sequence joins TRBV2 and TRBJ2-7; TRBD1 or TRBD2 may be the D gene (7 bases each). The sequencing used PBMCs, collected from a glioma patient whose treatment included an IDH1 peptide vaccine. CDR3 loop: CASSPRGAGGYEQYF. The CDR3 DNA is TGTGCCAGCAGTCCCCGGGGGGCAGGGGGTTACGAGCAGTACTTC.